These T cell receptor beta chains were read from a single sample in a study of blood T cell repertoires in COVID-19. Only in-frame clones appear in the TCRdb table, and some are missing; sequencing was by immunoSEQ multiplex PCR. The sample yields around 110,000 clones, about 83% seen once. Sequencing used PBMCs or T cells enriched from blood (not recorded which). The receptors originated from a young woman who had recovered from COVID-19. CDR3s include the opening cysteine and the closing phenylalanine or tryptophan. Each record gives: D gene, J gene, V gene, clone size, CDR3 length, CDR3 DNA, CDR3 protein. D genes are given only for firm matches. The size field is filled for only some rows; it gives once, few, many or a size class.

>.|TRBJ1-6|TRBV30|.|14
TGTGCCTGGAGTCTCTCGGGGGACTATTCACCCCTCCACTTT
CAWSLSGDYSPLHF
>.|TRBJ1-3|TRBV6-5|few|16
TGTGCCAGCAGTTCCGGGACCCCCATGGAGGGGCACACCATATATTTT
CASSSGTPMEGHTIYF
>.|TRBJ2-7|TRBV21-1|.|19
TGTGCCAGCAGCAAAGCGCGCGGTAGTTCTAGCGGGAGGTACTACGAGCAGTACTTC
CASSKARGSSSGRYYEQYF
>.|TRBJ1-1|TRBV3-1/TRBV3-2|.|16
TGTGCCAGCAGCCCTTTAGGGCAGGGGCTGAACACTGAAGCTTTCTTT
CASSPLGQGLNTEAFF
>TRBD1|TRBJ2-7|TRBV7-9|.|14
TGTGCCAGCAGCTCAGATATGACAGGGGGCGAGCAGTACTTC
CASSSDMTGGEQYF
>TRBD2|TRBJ2-7|TRBV27|.|14
TGTGCCAGCAGCCGAGGACTAGCGGGAGCCGAGCAGTACTTC
CASSRGLAGAEQYF
>.|TRBJ1-5|TRBV30|.|14
TGTGCCTGGAGTGCTACCGGGAGACATCAGCCCCAGCATTTT
CAWSATGRHQPQHF
>TRBD1|TRBJ1-2|TRBV28|.|14
TGTGCCAGCAGTTCTGGGACAGAGAGAGATGGCTACACCTTC
CASSSGTERDGYTF
>TRBD2|TRBJ2-3|TRBV4-2|.|15
TGTGCCAGCAGCCTAGGACTAGCGTACACAGATACGCAGTATTTT
CASSLGLAYTDTQYF
>TRBD1|TRBJ2-5|TRBV25-1|once|14
TGTGCCAGCAGTGATGAGGGGGCGGTGGAGACCCAGTACTTC
CASSDEGAVETQYF
>TRBD2|TRBJ2-3|TRBV3-1/TRBV3-2|.|19
TGTGCCAGCAGCCCTAAGCCGGGACTAGCGGGAGGCTATGGGGATACGCAGTATTTT
CASSPKPGLAGGYGDTQYF
>.|TRBJ1-2|TRBV25-1|.|15
TGTGCCAGCAGTGAATTAGAGGGGGTCTCGAGGGGCTACACCTTC
CASSELEGVSRGYTF
>.|TRBJ2-3|TRBV3-1/TRBV3-2|.|17
TGTGCCAGCAGCCAACCGCGAAGATTAGCTAGCACAGATACGCAGTATTTT
CASSQPRRLASTDTQYF
>TRBD1|TRBJ1-6|TRBV6-5|.|15
TGTGCCAGCAGGGGAGGACAGGGGAATAATTCACCCCTCCACTTT
CASRGGQGNNSPLHF
>TRBD2|TRBJ2-7|TRBV4-2|.|16
TGTGCCAGCAGGAGCCCCCCCAGCGGGGGATGCTACGAGCAGTACTTC
CASRSPPSGGCYEQYF
>TRBD1|TRBJ1-4|TRBV4-3|.|15
TGCGCCAGCAGCCTGCTTGGGACAGGTTCCGAAAAACTGTTTTTT
CASSLLGTGSEKLFF